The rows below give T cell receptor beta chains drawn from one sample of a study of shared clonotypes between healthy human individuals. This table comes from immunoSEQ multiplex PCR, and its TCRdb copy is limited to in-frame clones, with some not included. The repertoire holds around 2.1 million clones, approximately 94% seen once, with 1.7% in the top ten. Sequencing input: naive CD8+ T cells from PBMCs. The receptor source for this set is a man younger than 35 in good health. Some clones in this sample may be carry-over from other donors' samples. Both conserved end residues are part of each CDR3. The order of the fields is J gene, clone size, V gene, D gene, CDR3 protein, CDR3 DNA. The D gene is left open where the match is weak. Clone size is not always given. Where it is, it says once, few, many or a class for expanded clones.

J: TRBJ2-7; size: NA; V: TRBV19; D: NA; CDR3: CASSPRGFYEQYF; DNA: TGTGCCAGTAGTCCCCGGGGCTTCTACGAGCAGTACTTC
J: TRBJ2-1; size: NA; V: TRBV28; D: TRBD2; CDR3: CATNLLAGDPNEQFF; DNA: TGTGCCACCAACTTACTAGCGGGAGACCCCAATGAGCAGTTCTTC
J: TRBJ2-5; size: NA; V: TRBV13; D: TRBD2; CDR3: CASSSTSGRGETQYF; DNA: TGTGCCAGCAGCTCCACTAGCGGGAGAGGAGAGACCCAGTACTTC
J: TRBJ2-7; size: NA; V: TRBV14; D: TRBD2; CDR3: CASSQVTSVSYEQYF; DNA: TGTGCCAGCAGCCAAGTGACTAGCGTCTCCTACGAGCAGTACTTC
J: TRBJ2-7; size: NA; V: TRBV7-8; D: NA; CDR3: CASSLSDGEQYF; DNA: TGTGCCAGCAGCTTATCTGACGGTGAGCAGTACTTC
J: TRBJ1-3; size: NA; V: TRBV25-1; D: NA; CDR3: CASGSSGNTIYF; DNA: TGTGCCAGCGGAAGCTCTGGAAACACCATATATTTT
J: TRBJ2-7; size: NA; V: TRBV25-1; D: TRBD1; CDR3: CASSDDGRGQGPYEQYF; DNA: TGTGCCAGCAGTGATGATGGTAGGGGACAGGGGCCCTACGAGCAGTACTTC
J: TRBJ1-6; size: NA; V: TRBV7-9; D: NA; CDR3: CASSLAKGDNSPLHF; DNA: TGCGCCAGCAGCTTAGCGAAGGGGGACAATTCACCCCTCCACTTT
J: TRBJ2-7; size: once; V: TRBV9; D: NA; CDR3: CASSVDLNSYEQYF; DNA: TGTGCCAGCAGCGTAGATCTTAACTCCTACGAGCAGTACTTC
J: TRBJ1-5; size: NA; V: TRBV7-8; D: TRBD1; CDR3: CASSLEAQQGLGNQPQHF; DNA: TGTGCCAGCAGCTTAGAGGCCCAACAGGGGCTGGGCAATCAGCCCCAGCATTTT
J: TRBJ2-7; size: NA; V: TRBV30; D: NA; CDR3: CAWSVGQGWYEQYF; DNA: TGTGCCTGGAGTGTAGGTCAGGGTTGGTACGAGCAGTACTTC
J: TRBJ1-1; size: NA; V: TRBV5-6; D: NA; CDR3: CASSAPSREGYTEAFF; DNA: TGTGCCAGCAGCGCCCCCTCGAGGGAGGGGTACACTGAAGCTTTCTTT
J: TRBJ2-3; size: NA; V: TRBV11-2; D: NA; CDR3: CASKGQGFSTDTQYF; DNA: TGTGCCAGCAAGGGTCAGGGGTTTAGCACAGATACGCAGTATTTT
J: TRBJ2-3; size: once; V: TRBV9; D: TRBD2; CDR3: CASSIRAGEYGTQYF; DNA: TGTGCCAGCAGCATCCGAGCGGGAGAGTACGGTACGCAGTATTTT
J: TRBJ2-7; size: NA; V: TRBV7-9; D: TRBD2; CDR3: CASSHRTSGREGEQYF; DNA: TGTGCCAGCAGCCATCGGACTAGCGGGAGGGAGGGCGAGCAGTACTTC
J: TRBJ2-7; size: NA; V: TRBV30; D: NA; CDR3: CAWSVDRLTSYEQYF; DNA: TGTGCCTGGAGTGTAGACCGTCTCACATCCTACGAGCAGTACTTC
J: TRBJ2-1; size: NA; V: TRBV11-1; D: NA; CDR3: CASSLATRRNEQFF; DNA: TGTGCCAGCAGCTTAGCGACTAGACGGAATGAGCAGTTCTTC
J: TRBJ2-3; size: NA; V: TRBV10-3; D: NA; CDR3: CAISEPGLERDTQYF; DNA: TGTGCCATCAGTGAACCGGGACTGGAACGGGATACGCAGTATTTT
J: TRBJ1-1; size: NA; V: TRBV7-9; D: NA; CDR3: CASSSRQIEAFF; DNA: TGTGCCAGCAGCTCGAGACAGATTGAAGCTTTCTTT
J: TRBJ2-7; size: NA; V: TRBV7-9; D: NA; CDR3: CASSLSGSAEQYF; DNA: TGTGCCAGCAGCCTATCAGGGTCTGCCGAGCAGTACTTC
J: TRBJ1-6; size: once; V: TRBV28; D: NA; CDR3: CASSRPLSGSPLHF; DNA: TGTGCCAGCAGTCGCCCTCTGAGTGGATCACCCCTCCACTTT
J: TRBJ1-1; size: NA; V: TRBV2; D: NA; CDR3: CASSEAVQTMNTEAFF; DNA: TGTGCCAGCAGTGAAGCAGTTCAGACCATGAACACTGAAGCTTTCTTT
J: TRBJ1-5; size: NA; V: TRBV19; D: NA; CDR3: CASSRGLNQPQHF; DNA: TGTGCCAGTAGTAGGGGTCTCAATCAGCCCCAGCATTTT
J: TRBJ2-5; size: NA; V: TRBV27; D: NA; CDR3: CASSLSQGIQETQYF; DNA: TGTGCCAGCAGTTTATCGCAGGGCATCCAAGAGACCCAGTACTTC
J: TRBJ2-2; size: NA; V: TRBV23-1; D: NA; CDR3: CASIPSSWGSTGELFF; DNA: TGCGCCAGCATCCCAAGCAGTTGGGGAAGCACCGGGGAGCTGTTTTTT
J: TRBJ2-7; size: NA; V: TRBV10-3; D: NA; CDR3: CAIGDFRGEWEQYF; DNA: TGTGCCATCGGGGATTTTCGGGGCGAGTGGGAGCAGTACTTC
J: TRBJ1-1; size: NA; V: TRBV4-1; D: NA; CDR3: CASSHVGGTEAFF; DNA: TGCGCCAGCAGCCACGTCGGGGGCACTGAAGCTTTCTTT
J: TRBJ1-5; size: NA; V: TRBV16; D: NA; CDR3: CASSQRTGTLYSNQPQHF; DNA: TGTGCCAGCAGCCAACGAACCGGGACACTATATAGCAATCAGCCCCAGCATTTT
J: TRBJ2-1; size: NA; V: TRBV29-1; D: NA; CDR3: CSVAGTHNEQFF; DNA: TGCAGCGTTGCCGGGACCCACAATGAGCAGTTCTTC
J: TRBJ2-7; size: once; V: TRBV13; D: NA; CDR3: CASSLGTGEGQYF; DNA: TGTGCCAGCAGCTTAGGAACAGGGGAGGGGCAGTACTTC
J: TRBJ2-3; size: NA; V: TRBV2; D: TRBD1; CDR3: CASSEAGDRSSTDTQYF; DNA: TGTGCCAGCAGTGAAGCAGGGGACAGGAGCAGCACAGATACGCAGTATTTT
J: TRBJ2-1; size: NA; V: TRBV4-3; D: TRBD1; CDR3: CASSQGQGVVEQFF; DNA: TGCGCCAGCAGCCAGGGACAGGGGGTGGTTGAGCAGTTCTTC
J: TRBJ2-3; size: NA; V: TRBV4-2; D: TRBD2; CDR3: CASSQGTSGLGDTQYF; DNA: TGTGCCAGCAGCCAAGGGACTAGCGGTTTAGGGGATACGCAGTATTTT
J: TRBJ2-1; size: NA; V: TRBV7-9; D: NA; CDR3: CASTLSLSRYNEQFF; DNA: TGTGCCAGCACCCTCTCCCTTTCTCGCTACAATGAGCAGTTCTTC
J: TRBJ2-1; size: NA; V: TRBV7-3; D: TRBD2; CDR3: CASSSLAGGYNEQFF; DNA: TGTGCCAGCAGCTCTCTAGCGGGTGGCTACAATGAGCAGTTCTTC
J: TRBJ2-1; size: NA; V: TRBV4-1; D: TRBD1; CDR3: CASSVGQVAYNEQFF; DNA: TGCGCCAGCAGCGTCGGACAGGTCGCCTACAATGAGCAGTTCTTC
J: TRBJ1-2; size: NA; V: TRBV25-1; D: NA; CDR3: CASSDFFGYTF; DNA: TGTGCCAGCAGTGATTTTTTTGGCTACACCTTC
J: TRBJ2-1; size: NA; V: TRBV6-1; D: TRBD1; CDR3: CASRDRGNEQFF; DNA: TGTGCCAGCCGGGACAGGGGTAATGAGCAGTTCTTC
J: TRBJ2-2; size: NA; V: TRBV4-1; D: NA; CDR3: CASSQAGQRVLNTGELFF; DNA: TGCGCCAGCAGCCAAGCTGGACAGCGAGTCCTGAACACCGGGGAGCTGTTTTTT
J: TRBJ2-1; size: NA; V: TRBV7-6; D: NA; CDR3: CASSMQGEWAYNEQFF; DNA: TGTGCCAGCAGCATGCAGGGCGAGTGGGCCTACAATGAGCAGTTCTTC
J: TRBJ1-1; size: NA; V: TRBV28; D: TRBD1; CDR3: CASSLVTGGEAFF; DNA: TGTGCCAGCAGTTTAGTGACAGGGGGTGAAGCTTTCTTT
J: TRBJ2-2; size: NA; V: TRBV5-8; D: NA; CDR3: CASSLDWGDGELFF; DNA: TGTGCCAGCAGCCTCGACTGGGGGGACGGGGAGCTGTTTTTT
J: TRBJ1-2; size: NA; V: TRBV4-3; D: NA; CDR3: CASSHHDNANYGYTF; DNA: TGCGCCAGCAGCCACCATGACAATGCTAACTATGGCTACACCTTC